Listed here are 9 T cell receptor beta chains from one sample, sequenced in a study of tumor-infiltrating lymphocytes in primary liver carcinoma. The blood RNA (from unsorted whole blood) was obtained, and germline DNA was also extracted. From roughly 470 ng total RNA, TCR beta cDNA was generated with a primer in the constant region. Researchers made the TCR beta libraries by running three nested multiplex PCR rounds with slightly modified ARM-PCR. A C-beta reverse primer was combined with TRBV1-TRBV30 forward primers in the first two PCR rounds, and each round had 9 to 10 cycles. One entry per CDR3 protein results from TCRdb running MiXCR on the multiplex PCR reads. The table lists about 310,000 distinct CDR3 sequences, 60% to 80% of them singletons. The specimen sequenced was peripheral blood. The receptors come from a man in his forties or fifties with primary liver carcinoma and hepatitis B virus infection.

Comments on this clonotype: Mismatch with germline at one junction end may stem from a read error. V usage is TRBV11-2 and J usage is TRBJ2-2, with 14 positions matching TRBD2. CDR3 length: 16 residues. The germline V gene has CDR1 SGHAT and CDR2 FQNNGV. CDR3 bases: TGTGCCAGCAAGGGACTAGCGGGAGTGAGCACCGGGGAGCTGATTTTT. It codes for CASKGLAGVSTGELIF.

On this clonotype itself: One end of the junction varies from germline; a read error may be responsible. This chain connects TRBV7-9 to TRBJ2-5, with TRBD1 matching over 9 bases. Germline V gene data show CDR1 as SEHNR and CDR2 as FQNEAQ (reference sequence). The CDR3 covers 18 residues. CDR3 coding DNA: TGTGCCTGCAGCTTCGTAACGTCTCACAGGGGGCGCGGGGAGACCCAGTACTTC. This translates into CACSFVTSHRGRGETQYF.

Worth noting for this clonotype: A much larger clone differs by one base, so this may be a read error. The missing conserved phenylalanine or tryptophan at the end of this CDR3 makes a read error likely. For the CDR3, the DNA is TGTGCCAGCAGCCAAGACCAGAACACTGAAGCTTTCTTA. Its protein is CASSQDQNTEAFL. The chain carries TRBV14 and TRBJ1-1; D not resolved. This CDR3 has 13 amino acids. CDR1 is SGHDN and CDR2 is FVKESK in the germline V gene. Trimming removed 0 bases at V and 1 base at J, with 3 bases between.

Details on this clonotype: Sequence at one end of the junction differs from germline and may be a read error. V is TRBV11-2 and J is TRBJ1-1, with unresolved D. This CDR3 has 13 amino acids. CDR1 and CDR2 from the germline V gene are SGHAT and FQNNGV. The CDR3 is CASSLARNIEAFF. The CDR3 DNA follows: TGTGCTAGCAGCTTAGCAAGGAACATTGAAGCTTTCTTT.

This clonotype appeared a few times. The genes are TRBV4-1 and TRBJ1-5; D not certain. The V gene lost 0 bases and the J gene lost 1 base, with 7 bases spanning the gap. Germline V gene sequence: CDR1 MGHRA, CDR2 YSYEKL. The CDR3 contains 15 residues. CDR3 sequence (DNA): TGCGCCAGCAGCCAAGATCAGGTCAGCAATCAGCCCCAGCATTTT. It is translated as CASSQDQVSNQPQHF.

Worth noting for this clonotype: A much larger clone differs by one base, so this may be a read error. The rearrangement links TRBV6-2 or TRBV6-3 to TRBJ2-7, with TRBD1 matching 9 bases. The germline CDR1 and CDR2 sequences are MNHEY and SVGEGT. The CDR3 runs 13 residues. CDR3 residues: CATGTGNSYEQHF. CDR3 nucleotides: TGTGCCACCGGGACAGGGAACTCCTACGAGCAGCACTTC.

In the case of this clonotype: It may be a read error: a sequence one base away is much more abundant. This sequence joins TRBV6-6 and TRBJ1-3; 7 bases agree with TRBD1. Germline loops: CDR1 MNHNY, CDR2 SVGAGI (reference sequence). This CDR3 comprises 15 residues. CDR3 in DNA: TGTGCCAGCAGTTCCCCAGGGACAGCTGGAAACTCCATATATTTT. It is translated as CASSSPGTAGNSIYF.

Of note for this clonotype: Given a much more abundant clone one base away, this may be a read error. Lacking the conserved final phenylalanine or tryptophan, this CDR3 likely reflects a read error. The chain combines TRBV5-4 with TRBJ2-1, with TRBD2 matching over 8 bases. The V gene end was trimmed by 0 bases and the J gene end by 10 bases; junction bases not matched to a gene: 3. Looked up from germline, CDR1 is SGHNT and CDR2 is YYREEE (reference sequence). There are 13 residues in the CDR3. CDR3 coding DNA: TGTGCCAGCAGCTTGGGGCGGGAGGACGAGCAGTTCCTC. Protein: CASSLGREDEQFL.

As regards this clonotype: A much larger clone is a single base away; this may be a read error. This chain uses TRBV6-5 with TRBJ2-7; tentative D call: TRBD1 (6 bases). The CDR3 spans 14 residues. V lost 9 bases and J 2 bases, leaving 17 bases between the germline ends. From germline, CDR1 is MNHEY and CDR2 SVGAGI. The CDR3 coding sequence is TGTGCCAGAAGCTCCGGGGACACCGCCTACGAGCAGTACTTC. Protein: CARSSGDTAYEQYF.